This T cell receptor (beta chain) appears in the sequencing data of a study of PD-L1 blockade in urothelial cancer. Background on the study: There were a median of about 140,000 T cells in blood samples.

Data came from immunoSEQ multiplex PCR; TCRdb stores just in-frame clones and leaves some out. The top ten hold roughly a quarter of the sample, which has approximately 40,000 clones, 86% seen once. The CDR3 runs 15 residues. Germline CDR1 is SGHTA and CDR2 is FQGNSA. V lost 3 bases to trimming and J lost 3 bases; unmatched junction nucleotides: 3. Time point denoted: peripheral blood 6 weeks after treatment start. Specimen: PBMCs, collected around atezolizumab (anti-PD-L1) treatment. This clonotype originated in a man aged 60 to 75 with urothelial cancer. This chain connects TRBV7-2 to TRBJ2-3; 10 nucleotides match TRBD2. This CDR3 reads CASSFQLAGTDTQYF. DNA of the CDR3: TGTGCCAGCAGCTTCCAACTAGCGGGGACAGATACGCAGTATTTT.